This T cell receptor beta chain was documented in a study of blood T cells in healthy people across ages (dated by TCRdb to between 2014 and 2017). About the investigation overall: In model experiments, template switching captured roughly one uniquely barcoded TCR beta cDNA molecule for every two T cells. Age-related changes in TCR beta repertoire diversity were measured in the study by deep sequencing normalized with unique cDNA molecular identifiers. The donors were divided into four age groups: young (average about 15 years), middle-aged (roughly 40), aged (about 56) and long-lived (roughly 88). Donors of different ages were randomly distributed across sequencing lanes to avoid experimental bias. Two additional independent replicas of 1 million unique cDNA reads from the same blood draw were analyzed for two donors (one aged 18 to 30 and one aged 80 or older).

With regard to this clonotype: No antigen is known for it. There are no base qualities to consult, and no much larger clone falls within one base.

General findings and caveats noted by the study authors: Estimates of total diversity based on one million sequenced T cells were regarded as lower bounds and as underestimates. The CMV infection status of donors was not known, potentially confounding age-related changes in expanded clonotypes. Since profiling was done on bulk unsorted PBMCs, naive and antigen-experienced compartments could not be conclusively compared. Compared with the aged group, the long-lived group had more naive CD4+ T cells, fewer expanded clones and increased TCR diversity, a pattern suggesting age selection. As age increased, observed TCR beta diversity per million T cells dropped in a roughly linear way, and a significant reduction was already evident by age 40. Observed TCR beta diversity correlated strongly with the percentage of naive T cells measured by flow cytometry.

The germline V gene (reference sequence) gives CDR1 as LGHDT and CDR2 as YNNKEL. Including cysteine and phenylalanine, the CDR3 has 14 amino acids. Left in the record is the CDR3 DNA by itself, 42 bases read in frame from the first base. The trim is 2 bases for V and 10 bases for J, with a gap of 15 bases between the germline ends. Libraries were built with 5' RACE. TCRdb lists the instrument as Illumina HiSeq 2500. A second PCR of roughly 6 to 11 cycles was run with a J-beta primer mix and a sample-barcoded 5' primer. A template-switch 5' adaptor carrying 12 random nucleotides introduced a unique molecular identifier onto each TCR beta cDNA molecule. Each sample yielded at least 3 million CDR3-containing paired-end reads. First-strand cDNA synthesis was performed from all RNA using the Mint cDNA synthesis kit, with priming by a TRBC-specific oligonucleotide. All cDNA was treated with uracil-DNA glycosylase and then went through a first 18-cycle PCR with the universal primers M1SS and BC2_uni_R. In the authors' own workflow: Each sample was normalized by randomly selecting 1 million high-quality reads, each carrying a distinct molecular identifier. Reads with shared molecular identifiers were discarded instead of being binned into consensus sequences. MiTCR, with a Q25 quality threshold and the strictest error-elimination algorithm, was used for CDR3 identification, clonotype clustering and error correction. A nonparametric unseen species model with Euler transformation was used to estimate a lower bound on total TCR beta diversity. TCRdb passed the public sequencing reads through fastp at Q25 and MiXCR, retaining productive beta sequences. Each entry merges the rows of one CDR3 protein and shows their most common DNA and genes. The V and J calls here are based on TCRdb, not the publication. The sample table holds roughly 1,300,000 distinct CDR3 sequences, of which around 59% were seen once. More than 6% of the sample rests with the top ten.

Systemically healthy Caucasian individuals from Russia, over 30 in total and aged about 6 to 95 years, were included as donors. Roughly 9 milliliters of peripheral blood were drawn from each donor into EDTA-treated Vacutainer tubes. Ficoll-Paque density-gradient centrifugation was used to isolate PBMCs, with at least 7 million per sample. Trizol reagent was used to extract total RNA from PBMCs, with at least 6 micrograms per sample. For every donor, an aliquot of PBMCs went through flow cytometry to measure the percentages of naive CD45RAhigh/CD27high T cells. This chain is built from TRBV3-1 and TRBJ2-1, with the D gene too uncertain to name. Sequences were obtained from blood. The receptor was derived from a man between 18 and 35 years old in good health. At the DNA level, the sequence is TGTGCCAGCAGCCAAAACGAGGTCCCTCGGGAGCAGTTCTTC. Its product reads: CASSQNEVPREQFF.